One sample yielded the 22 T cell receptor beta chains listed below, sequenced in a study of Ad26.COV2.S vaccination and SARS-CoV-2 variants (dated by TCRdb to about 2021). Read against the paper, the sample's treatment or condition label means: about 20 received Ad26.COV2.S at low or high dose, single or two shots; 5 received placebo; per-sample allocation not given. Repertoires of vaccine and placebo recipients were sequenced from samples taken on day 63 after the first injection. The library was built by means of the immunoSEQ multiplex PCR assay. This is the immuneACCESS table as TCRdb keeps it, with only in-frame sequences that have V and J called. A part of the clones is gone; compared with another copy, unresolved V genes explain less than half, and the rest is unexplained. This sample gives about 350,000 clones in total; 80% to 90% of them show up just once. The ten top clones hold about 10% of the sample.

The source material was peripheral blood, sampled in a trial of Ad26.COV2.S vaccine versus placebo. These receptors were collected from a person aged 18-65 years who received the Ad26.COV2.S COVID-19 vaccine or a placebo.

This clone came up once. The V gene is TRBV6-5, the J gene TRBJ2-3, with 8 bases matching TRBD2. This CDR3 is built from 16 residues. Germline V gene sequence: CDR1 MNHEY, CDR2 SVGAGI. Trimming at V came to 2 bases and at J to 4 bases, leaving 8 bases not matched to a gene. The CDR3 region has the DNA TGTGCCAGCAGTTACCTCCGGGGGGGCGTCCCAGATACGCAGTATTTT. Encoded protein: CASSYLRGGVPDTQYF.

The chain joins TRBV27 to TRBJ2-7, with 9 bases aligning to TRBD1. The CDR3 totals 14 residues. Germline V gives CDR1 MNHEY, CDR2 SMNVEV (reference sequence). The CDR3 coding sequence is TGTCCGCCAGCCCCCGGGACAGGGAGAAACGAGCAGTACTTC. Its translation is CPPAPGTGRNEQYF.

The CDR3 here is CASSDRYSNQPQHF. The CDR3 region has the DNA TGTGCCAGCAGTGACAGGTATAGCAATCAGCCCCAGCATTTT. This chain links TRBV28 with TRBJ1-5; a possible D gene is TRBD1 (6 bases). Trimming pared 5 bases from V and 0 bases from J, leaving 8 bases between. This CDR3 has 14 amino acids. Germline assignment: CDR1 MDHEN and CDR2 SYDVKM.

The chain links TRBV4-2 to TRBJ1-2; D gene uncertain. V gave up 0 bases and J gave up 2 bases, with 7 bases separating them. The CDR3 runs 14 residues. CDR1 is LGHNA and CDR2 is YNFKEQ in the germline V gene. For the CDR3, the DNA is TGTGCCAGCAGCCAAGAGACGACAAACTATGGCTACACCTTC. Translation: CASSQETTNYGYTF.

This clone has more than one count but fewer than ten. For the CDR3, the DNA is TGTGCCACCAGTGTGGGACGGAACACCGGGGAGCTGTTTTTT. Residues: CATSVGRNTGELFF. The gene calls are TRBV24-1 and TRBJ2-2; D could derive from TRBD1 or TRBD2 (5 bases each). The ends were cut back, 5 bases at V and 1 base at J, with 7 bases in the middle. Germline V lookup: CDR1 KGHDR, CDR2 SFDVKD. The CDR3 is made up of 14 amino acids.

This chain connects TRBV7-2 to TRBJ2-7; 13 bases are a match to TRBD2. Germline loops: CDR1 SGHTA, CDR2 FQGNSA. The CDR3 extends over 13 amino acids. V trimming: 8 bases; J trimming: 4 bases; junction bases outside the gene matches: 2. DNA for the CDR3: TGTGCCAGCGGGACTAGCGGGACTTACGAGCAGTACTTC. Amino acid sequence: CASGTSGTYEQYF.

A remark on this clone: Mismatch with germline at one junction end may stem from a read error. The genes are TRBV6-1 and TRBJ2-7; possibly TRBD2 for D (6 bases). Germline-derived CDR1 and CDR2 are MNHNS and SASEGT. The CDR3 extends over 14 amino acids. CDR3 amino acids: CASSQAQGGGEQYF. The CDR3 bases are TGTGCCAGCAGTCAAGCCCAGGGAGGAGGCGAGCAGTACTTC.

The chain couples TRBV5-4 to TRBJ2-5; D uncertain. Germline V gene data show CDR1 as SGHNT and CDR2 as YYREEE (reference sequence). The CDR3 length is 13 residues. Trimming pared 4 bases from V and 0 bases from J, leaving 7 bases between. This CDR3 is CASSGQDQETQYF. The CDR3 DNA reads TGTGCCAGCAGCGGGCAGGACCAAGAGACCCAGTACTTC.

The chain links TRBV5-1 to TRBJ2-5; 7 bases match TRBD2. This CDR3 is built from 13 residues. Germline CDR1 is SGHRS and CDR2 is YFSETQ. V shed 4 bases, J shed 4 bases, and the junction held 4 bases outside the gene matches. The CDR3 sequence: CASSIGLGETQYF. CDR3 sequence (DNA): TGCGCCAGCAGCATAGGACTAGGAGAGACCCAGTACTTC.

The chain links TRBV7-6 to TRBJ2-3, with D unclear. V was shortened by 2 bases and J by 4 bases, with 13 bases between the two germline ends. The germline V gene encodes CDR1 SGHVS and CDR2 FNYEAQ. There are 15 residues in the CDR3. DNA for the CDR3: TGTGCCAGCAGCTTAAGTCTCCTAGAAGCAGATACGCAGTATTTT. Amino acids: CASSLSLLEADTQYF.

This chain links TRBV6-6 with TRBJ2-1, with a possible D match to TRBD1 (6 bases). CDR3 length: 16 residues. Germline values: CDR1 MNHNY, CDR2 SVGAGI (reference sequence). The ends were cut back, 0 bases at V and 8 bases at J, with 17 bases in the middle. CDR3 sequence: CASSYSSGQTFDEQFF. Here the CDR3 DNA reads TGTGCCAGCAGTTACTCATCCGGACAGACCTTCGATGAGCAGTTCTTC.

Of note for this clone: The sample holds other DNA sequences that translate to the same CDR3. The genes are TRBV18 and TRBJ1-2; a possible D gene is TRBD1 (6 bases). The V and J ends lost 3 bases and 0 bases respectively, with 8 bases between them. This CDR3 has 14 residues. Germline CDR1 is KGHSH and CDR2 is LQKENI. The CDR3 DNA follows: TGTGCCAGCTCACCGGACAGAGCTAACTATGGCTACACCTTC. This encodes CASSPDRANYGYTF. Drawing the rest from reference TRBV18 and TRBJ1-2, the complete variable domain is NAGVMQNPRHLVRRRGQEARLRCSPMKGHSHVYWYRQLPEEGLKFMVYLQKENIIDESGMPKERFSAEFPKEGPSILRIQQVVRGDSAAYFCASSPDRANYGYTFGSGTRLTVV.

In the case of this clone: Additional DNA sequences in this sample encode the identical CDR3. The rearrangement links TRBV19 to TRBJ2-2, with D tentatively TRBD1 (6 bases). Germline V CDR1 and CDR2: LNHDA, SQIVND (reference sequence). This CDR3 has 16 residues. The ends were cut back, 3 bases at V and 7 bases at J, with 18 bases in the middle. The CDR3 reads CASSIVDRRYRGELFF. DNA for the CDR3: TGTGCCAGTAGTATCGTGGACAGAAGATACCGCGGGGAGCTGTTTTTT.

The rearrangement uses TRBV28 and TRBJ2-3; 12 nucleotides match TRBD1. The CDR3 covers 15 residues. Losses at the gene ends were 4 bases for V and 7 bases for J; bases not matched to a gene: 6. Germline V gene sequence: CDR1 MDHEN, CDR2 SYDVKM. The CDR3 protein is CASSSPGQGANTQYF. In DNA, the CDR3 is TGTGCCAGCAGTTCTCCGGGACAGGGGGCGAATACGCAGTATTTT.

In its sample, this clone was seen a few times. V is TRBV19 and J is TRBJ1-2, with TRBD1 identical over 7 bases. Trimming at V came to 4 bases and at J to 1 base, leaving 6 bases not matched to a gene. The length of the CDR3 is 15 residues. Looked up from germline, CDR1 is LNHDA and CDR2 is SQIVND (reference sequence). The CDR3 region has the DNA TGTGCCAGTAGTACCCGACAGGGTCGTAACTATGGCTACACCTTC. Translated: CASSTRQGRNYGYTF.

Only a few counts were recorded for this clone. The chain employs TRBV20-1 and TRBJ2-7; D unclear. The germline V and J ends were trimmed by 3 bases and 3 bases, with 6 bases remaining between them. Germline loops: CDR1 DFQATT, CDR2 SNEGSKA (reference sequence). The CDR3 totals 11 residues. The CDR3 DNA is TGCAGTGCTAGTAGAGACTACGAGCAGTACTTC. It specifies CSASRDYEQYF.

The chain carries TRBV7-2 and TRBJ1-2, with 7 bases aligning to TRBD1. CDR3 length: 17 amino acids. Trimming at V came to 2 bases and at J to 0 bases, leaving 9 bases not matched to a gene. In germline, CDR1 is SGHTA, CDR2 FQGNSA. The CDR3 coding sequence is TGTGCCAGCAGCTTAAACCCTGGACAGGAGCCTAACTATGGCTACACCTTC. Protein product: CASSLNPGQEPNYGYTF.

The chain employs TRBV5-4 and TRBJ1-6, with D hard to call. Germline CDR1 reads SGHNT; CDR2 reads YYREEE (reference sequence). V was shortened by 1 base and J by 6 bases, with 11 bases between the two germline ends. The CDR3 is 15 amino acids. In nucleotides, the CDR3 is TGTGCCAGCAGCTTGCCCGAGCAGGCTAATTCACCCCTCCACTTT. This translates into CASSLPEQANSPLHF.

With regard to this clone: Other nucleotide sequences in the sample specify the same CDR3. This chain connects TRBV28 to TRBJ2-7, with TRBD1 identical over 9 bases. This CDR3 spans 14 amino acids. With 2 bases clipped from V and 2 bases from J, the junction kept 1 base outside the gene matches. From germline, CDR1 is MDHEN and CDR2 SYDVKM. The CDR3 nucleotides are TGTGCCAGCAGTTTAGGGGACAGGGCCTACGAGCAGTACTTC. Amino acids: CASSLGDRAYEQYF. Looking up the rest from reference TRBV28 and TRBJ2-7 gives the full variable domain: DVKVTQSSRYLVKRTGEKVFLECVQDMDHENMFWYRQDPGLGLRLIYFSYDVKMKEKGDIPEGYSVSREKKERFSLILESASTNQTSMYLCASSLGDRAYEQYFGPGTRLTVT.

J is TRBJ1-4 and V is TRBV21-1. TRBV21-1 is assigned pseudogene status. The CDR3 has 14 amino acids. CDR3 residues: CASSRGNTRKKLFF. CDR3 bases: TGTGCCAGCAGCAGAGGGAATACCCGTAAAAAACTGTTTTTT.

This clone appeared a single time. In nucleotides, the CDR3 is TGTGCCAGCCTCTCGCCGGGGGGGGCGGAAGGAAACACCATATATTTT. Translating gives CASLSPGGAEGNTIYF. V is TRBV28 and J is TRBJ1-3; D is possibly TRBD1 (6 bases). This CDR3 region has 16 residues. Deletions cut 8 bases from V and 4 bases from J, with 21 bases between. CDR1 and CDR2 from the germline V gene are MDHEN and SYDVKM.

The genes are TRBV3-1 (or the pseudogene TRBV3-2) and TRBJ1-2; D is possibly TRBD1 (6 bases). With 2 bases removed from V and 7 bases from J, the gap between germline ends came to 11 bases. Germline-derived CDR1 and CDR2 are LGHDT and YNNKEL (reference sequence). The CDR3 contains 13 residues. This chain's CDR3 is CASSQRGGSGYTF. In nucleotides, the CDR3 is TGTGCCAGCAGCCAACGGGGGGGCAGTGGCTACACCTTC.